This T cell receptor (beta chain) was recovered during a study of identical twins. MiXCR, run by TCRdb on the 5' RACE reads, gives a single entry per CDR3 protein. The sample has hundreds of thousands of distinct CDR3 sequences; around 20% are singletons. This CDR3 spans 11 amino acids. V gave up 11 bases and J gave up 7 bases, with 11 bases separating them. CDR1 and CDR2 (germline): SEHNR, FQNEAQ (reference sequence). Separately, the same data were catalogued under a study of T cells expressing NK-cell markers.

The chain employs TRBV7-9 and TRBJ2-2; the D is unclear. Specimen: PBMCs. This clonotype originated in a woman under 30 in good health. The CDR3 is CAARYGGELFF. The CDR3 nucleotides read TGTGCCGCCCGGTACGGCGGGGAGCTGTTTTTT.